The 5 T cell receptor beta chains listed next were all sequenced from one sample in a study of immune reconstitution after stem cell transplant in scleroderma. One entry per CDR3 protein results from TCRdb running MiXCR on the RT-PCR reads. In the table there are 1,500 to 2,000 distinct CDR3 sequences, approximately 13% of which are singletons. Sample collection was performed before or after autologous hematopoietic stem cell transplantation (not recorded which). The source of these receptors is a female donor with systemic sclerosis.

This clonotype is categorized as medium-sized. This chain joins TRBV27 and TRBJ1-1, with a weak D call TRBD1 (5 bases). V lost 1 base, J lost 1 base, and 7 bases lay in between. There are 14 residues in the CDR3. Germline CDR1 reads MNHEY; CDR2 reads SMNVEV (reference sequence). CDR3 loop: CASSLLTANTEAFF. The CDR3 coding sequence is TGTGCCAGCAGTTTATTGACAGCGAACACTGAAGCTTTCTTT.

This clonotype was seen a single time. A clone one base away is much larger, so this may be a read error. The genes are TRBV6-2 or TRBV6-3 and TRBJ1-2; the match to TRBD1 covers 7 bases. CDR3 length equals 12 residues. V shed 8 bases and J 7 bases; nucleotides not matched to a gene: 7. Germline V lookup: CDR1 MNHEY, CDR2 SVGEGT. The CDR3 DNA reads as TGTGCCAGCGGCGGGACAGACTGTGGCTACACCTTC. It is translated as CASGGTDCGYTF.

This clonotype occurred a few times. Germline is not matched at one junction end, which may reflect a read error. The chain is built from TRBV7-2 and TRBJ2-3; the match to TRBD2 covers 11 bases. This CDR3 region has 18 residues. The germline CDR1 and CDR2 sequences are SGHTA and FQGNSA. The CDR3 DNA sequence: TGTGCCAGCAGCCCCCGGGCCACTAGCGGGGGAGACCACAGATACGGGGGGTTT. Protein: CASSPRATSGGDHRYGGF.

The chain uses TRBV19 and TRBJ1-1; maybe TRBD1 (5 bases). Trimming shortened V by 6 bases and J by 6 bases, and 23 bases separated the two germline ends. The CDR3 is 16 residues long. Germline lookup yields CDR1 LNHDA and CDR2 SQIVND (reference sequence). Here the CDR3 reads CASRSWGPRGTAEAFF. The CDR3 DNA reads TGTGCCAGTAGGTCTTGGGGCCCTCGAGGGACGGCTGAAGCTTTCTTT.

This clonotype is deemed medium-sized. CDR3 amino acids: CASSLGTEETQYF. The CDR3 bases are TGTGCCAGCAGCTTAGGGACAGAAGAGACCCAGTACTTC. V usage is TRBV7-2 and J usage is TRBJ2-5, with D perhaps TRBD1 (6 bases). V lost 1 base, J lost 3 bases, and 6 bases lay in between. The germline V gene encodes CDR1 SGHTA and CDR2 FQGNSA. The CDR3 runs to 13 residues.